The 23 T cell receptor beta chains in this list originate from one sample, sequenced in a study of blood T cell repertoires in COVID-19. The data were produced by immunoSEQ multiplex PCR, yet TCRdb's version contains in-frame clones alone and is incomplete. Of 55,000 to 65,000 clones listed, 84% are singletons. The material sequenced was peripheral blood. The origin of the receptors is an older woman with acute or convalescent COVID-19.

V is TRBV27 and J is TRBJ1-5, with TRBD1 as a possible D gene (5 bases). V lost 0 bases and J lost 2, with 14 bases in between. The CDR3 extends over 17 amino acids. Germline CDR1 reads MNHEY; CDR2 reads SMNVEV (reference sequence). CDR3 sequence (DNA): TGTGCCAGCAGTTTATCGGGGGGATTCCAGGGCAATCAGCCCCAGCATTTT. Its protein is CASSLSGGFQGNQPQHF.

The V gene is TRBV29-1, the J gene TRBJ1-3; weak D call: TRBD1 (6 bases). CDR1 is SQVTM, CDR2 ANQGSEA, per germline. V was clipped by 7 bases and J by 3 bases, with 13 bases between them. There are 13 residues in the CDR3. CDR3 amino acids: CSARTGNGNTIYF. CDR3 DNA: TGCAGCGCCCGCACAGGGAATGGAAACACCATATATTTT.

This clone was recorded only once. V is TRBV6-5 and J is TRBJ1-2, with TRBD1 identical over 10 bases. This CDR3 is built from 15 residues. After removal of 6 bases from V and 3 bases from J, the junction contained 7 bases not matched to a gene. Germline V gene lookup returns CDR1 MNHEY and CDR2 SVGAGI. The CDR3 DNA sequence: TGTGCCAGCAGCGGACAGGGGGGTTGGGACTATGGCTACACCTTC. It yields the protein CASSGQGGWDYGYTF.

The chain employs TRBV7-3 and TRBJ2-1; TRBD2 matches 7 bases. Looked up from germline, CDR1 is SGHTA and CDR2 is FQGTGA. The CDR3 runs to 14 residues. Trimming cost V 1 base and J 8 bases; bases outside gene matches: 5. The CDR3 sequence: CASSLKASGHEQFF. DNA of the CDR3: TGTGCCAGCAGCTTAAAGGCTAGCGGCCATGAGCAGTTCTTC.

The rearrangement uses TRBV5-1 and TRBJ2-5, with D perhaps matching TRBD2 (7 bases). The V end was cut by 0 bases, the J end by 5 bases, with 11 bases between. Germline CDR1 reads SGHRS; CDR2 reads YFSETQ. CDR3 length: 14 residues. The CDR3: CASSLEGGSETQYF. In DNA, the CDR3 is TGCGCCAGCAGCTTGGAGGGGGGGTCGGAGACCCAGTACTTC.

The chain's CDR3 is CASSIPDRGNTEAFF. The DNA for the CDR3 is TGTGCCAGTAGTATTCCTGACAGGGGGAACACTGAAGCTTTCTTT. The chain recombines TRBV19 with TRBJ1-1, with TRBD1 matching 8 bases. Trimming took 3 bases from V and 1 from J; bases not matched to a gene: 4. Germline V gives CDR1 LNHDA, CDR2 SQIVND (reference sequence). The length of the CDR3 is 15 residues.

This clone was counted a few times. The chain recombines TRBV11-2 with TRBJ2-7; 8 bases line up with TRBD2. CDR3 length: 13 residues. Per germline, CDR1 SGHAT and CDR2 FQNNGV. With 8 bases clipped from V and 5 bases from J, the junction kept 8 bases outside the gene matches. CDR3 protein: CASLASGSDEQYF. Written as DNA, the CDR3 is TGTGCCAGCCTGGCTAGCGGGTCCGACGAGCAGTACTTC.

The chain couples TRBV19 to TRBJ1-1, with D uncertain. The germline V gene has CDR1 LNHDA and CDR2 SQIVND (reference sequence). Trimming took 5 bases from V and 4 from J, leaving 11 bases between them. This CDR3 has 13 amino acids. CDR3 sequence (DNA): TGTGCCAGTAGTCCCCCGCGGGTCACTGAAGCTTTCTTT. Translating it yields CASSPPRVTEAFF.

The chain has TRBV5-1 and TRBJ1-1; tentative D call: TRBD1 (6 bases). This CDR3 contains 16 residues. The V end lost 1 base, the J end lost 5 bases, and 18 bases lay between the germline ends. The germline CDR1 and CDR2 sequences are SGHRS and YFSETQ. The CDR3 DNA follows: TGCGCCAGCAGCTTGCAGGGGCCAGGCTCTGGGACTGAAGCTTTCTTT. Translation: CASSLQGPGSGTEAFF.

DNA of the CDR3: TGTGCTAGTGGACAACAGGGCTTCTCTGGGGCCAACGTCCTGACTTTC. Amino acid sequence: CASGQQGFSGANVLTF. The V and J genes are TRBV12-5 and TRBJ2-6, with a tentative D call TRBD1 (6 bases). From germline, CDR1 is LGHNT and CDR2 FRNRAP. Trimming pared 6 bases from V and 0 bases from J, leaving 12 bases between. The CDR3 is 16 amino acids.

CDR3 bases: TGTGCCAGTAGTATACTATCGGGGGTGGGCAATCAGCCCCAGCATTTT. The encoded protein is CASSILSGVGNQPQHF. This chain uses TRBV19 with TRBJ1-5; the D gene is possibly TRBD1 (5 bases). The V end was cut by 2 bases, the J end by 2 bases, with 13 bases between. The germline CDR1 and CDR2 sequences are LNHDA and SQIVND (reference sequence). The CDR3 is 16 residues long. Combining the CDR3 with reference TRBV19 and TRBJ1-5 gives the whole variable domain DGGITQSPKYLFRKEGQNVTLSCEQNLNHDAMYWYRQDPGQGLRLIYYSQIVNDFQKGDIAEGYSVSREKKESFPLTVTSAQKNPTAFYLCASSILSGVGNQPQHFGDGTRLSIL.

This clone showed up just once. The chain couples TRBV5-1 to TRBJ1-6; 7 bases are shared with TRBD1. Germline lookup yields CDR1 SGHRS and CDR2 YFSETQ. The CDR3 is 21 residues long. The junction had 19 bases not matched to a gene; V was cut back by 2 bases and J by 2 bases. The CDR3 bases are TGCGCCAGCAGCTTATCCTTTCAGGGGGACCCCGCTTGGGCCTATAATTCACCCCTCCACTTT. Its translation: CASSLSFQGDPAWAYNSPLHF. Full variable domain (missing parts from reference TRBV5-1 and TRBJ1-6): KAGVTQTPRYLIKTRGQQVTLSCSPISGHRSVSWYQQTPGQGLQFLFEYFSETQRNKGNFPGRFSGRQFSNSRSEMNVSTLELGDSALYLCASSLSFQGDPAWAYNSPLHFGNGTRLTVT.

V is TRBV21-1 and J is TRBJ2-7; the table's D call of TRBD2 was not tested on the DNA. TRBV21-1 corresponds to a pseudogene. The CDR3 loop spans 12 amino acids. The CDR3 sequence: CASSNILDEQYF. The CDR3 nucleotides are TGTGCCAGCAGCAATATCCTCGACGAGCAGTACTTC.

The chain carries TRBV24-1 and TRBJ2-1, with a tentative D call TRBD2 (5 bases). This CDR3 region has 13 residues. Germline CDR1 is KGHDR and CDR2 is SFDVKD. Trimming removed 2 bases at V and 10 bases at J, with 11 bases between. The CDR3 sequence: CATSDWRSGEQFF. The CDR3 DNA follows: TGTGCCACCAGTGATTGGCGGTCGGGGGAGCAGTTCTTC.

This clone has just one count. The V call is TRBV25-1, the J call TRBJ1-6, with no clear D. The CDR3 is 14 amino acids. Trimming took 5 bases from V and 4 from J, leaving 9 bases between them. Germline V gene data show CDR1 as MGHDK and CDR2 as SYGVNS. The CDR3 reads CASSISGYNSPLHF. CDR3 DNA: TGTGCCAGCAGTATCTCAGGATATAATTCACCCCTCCACTTT. Filled out from reference TRBV25-1 and TRBJ1-6, the complete variable domain reads EADIYQTPRYLVIGTGKKITLECSQTMGHDKMYWYQQDPGMELHLIHYSYGVNSTEKGDLSSESTVSRIRTEHFPLTLESARPSHTSQYLCASSISGYNSPLHFGNGTRLTVT.

The chain couples TRBV18 to TRBJ1-1; tentatively, D is TRBD1 (5 bases). This CDR3 is built from 14 residues. Trimming pared 5 bases from V and 0 bases from J, leaving 10 bases between. CDR1 and CDR2 from the germline V gene are KGHSH and LQKENI. CDR3 residues: CASSSSGVNTEAFF. For the CDR3, the DNA is TGTGCCAGCTCATCCTCGGGGGTGAACACTGAAGCTTTCTTT.

The chain combines TRBV5-1 with TRBJ1-2; maybe TRBD1 (6 bases). Trimming stripped 1 base from V and 6 bases from J, with 16 bases between. The length of the CDR3 is 15 residues. The germline V gene has CDR1 SGHRS and CDR2 YFSETQ. The CDR3: CASSLNSVGGDGYTF. DNA for the CDR3: TGCGCCAGCAGCTTGAACTCCGTAGGGGGAGATGGCTACACCTTC.

This clone is labeled as medium-sized. This sequence joins TRBV9 and TRBJ2-1; 7 positions match TRBD1. This CDR3 region has 16 residues. Trimming cost V 3 bases and J 5 bases; bases outside gene matches: 11. The germline V gene encodes CDR1 SGDLS and CDR2 YYNGEE. The CDR3, as DNA: TGTGCCAGCAGCGACCACCGGGACAGCCCAAACAATGAGCAGTTCTTC. Translating gives CASSDHRDSPNNEQFF.

This clone was detected only once. The V call is TRBV14, the J call TRBJ2-7, with TRBD2 identical over 7 bases. Trimming removed 4 bases from V and 2 bases from J; junction bases left unmatched: 11. This CDR3 comprises 16 residues. Germline-derived CDR1 and CDR2 are SGHDN and FVKESK. As DNA, the CDR3 is TGTGCCAGCAGCCCTTTCGGGGGGACTTTAACCTACGAGCAGTACTTC. Its protein is CASSPFGGTLTYEQYF. Based on the CDR3 plus reference TRBV14 and TRBJ2-7, the full variable domain is EAGVTQFPSHSVIEKGQTVTLRCDPISGHDNLYWYRRVMGKEIKFLLHFVKESKQDESGMPNNRFLAERTGGTYSTLKVQPAELEDSGVYFCASSPFGGTLTYEQYFGPGTRLTVT.

The J gene is TRBJ2-3, the V gene TRBV18; TRBD1 matches 9 bases. CDR1 KGHSH and CDR2 LQKENI come from the germline V gene. The CDR3 length is 16 residues. The trim removed 3 bases at V and 1 base at J, leaving 5 bases unmatched. The CDR3 loop is CASSPPTGGRTDTQYF. The CDR3 DNA is TGTGCCAGCTCACCCCCGACAGGGGGACGCACAGATACGCAGTATTTT.

J is TRBJ2-7 and V is TRBV9, with D perhaps TRBD1 (6 bases). V was cut by 2 bases and J by 3 bases, with 15 bases left in between. Germline V lookup: CDR1 SGDLS, CDR2 YYNGEE. The CDR3 has 15 residues. CDR3 nucleotides: TGTGCCAGCAGCGTTGGAGACAGGCTTAACTACGAGCAGTACTTC. Protein product: CASSVGDRLNYEQYF.

This chain links TRBV5-1 with TRBJ2-2, with D possibly matching TRBD1 (6 bases). Germline V gene lookup returns CDR1 SGHRS and CDR2 YFSETQ. Trimming shortened V by 1 base and J by 4 bases, and 8 bases separated the two germline ends. The CDR3 is 14 amino acids. CDR3 sequence: CASSLTGTTGELFF. The CDR3 DNA sequence: TGCGCCAGCAGCTTGACAGGGACCACCGGGGAGCTGTTTTTT.

The chain employs TRBV19 and TRBJ1-1; 12 bases line up with TRBD1. Per the germline V gene, CDR1 is LNHDA and CDR2 is SQIVND (reference sequence). Unmatched junction bases numbered 13, after V lost 7 bases and J lost 4 bases. This CDR3 has 17 amino acids. For the CDR3, the DNA is TGTGCCAGTACTCATACCGGGACAGGGGGCGCGAGCACTGAAGCTTTCTTT. It is translated as CASTHTGTGGASTEAFF.